These 16 T cell receptor beta chains were all obtained from the same sample, sequenced in a study of graft-versus-host responses after intestinal transplantation. These receptors lack a known antigen. TCRdb's copy holds only in-frame clones and misses some; the assay was immunoSEQ multiplex PCR. The data show roughly 99,000 clones, with about 87% seen just once and over 0.6% held by the top ten. Sequenced here: unstimulated CD4+ T cells sorted from spleen or lymph node cells, sampled before transplant. The receptors originated from a human donor who was the organ donor for an intestinal transplant.

This chain uses TRBV6-5 with TRBJ1-1; D perhaps matches TRBD1 (6 bases). CDR1 is MNHEY, CDR2 SVGAGI, per germline. V gave up 1 base and J gave up 3 bases, with 15 bases separating them. CDR3 length: 16 amino acids. CDR3 sequence reads: CASSYFETGTDTEAFF. The DNA of the CDR3 is TGTGCCAGCAGTTACTTCGAAACAGGGACGGACACTGAAGCTTTCTTT.

This chain links TRBV6-6 with TRBJ1-2; TRBD1 matches 7 bases. V was pared by 6 bases and J by 4 bases, with 5 bases of the junction left unmatched. Looked up from germline, CDR1 is MNHNY and CDR2 is SVGAGI (reference sequence). The CDR3 runs 13 residues. The CDR3 bases are TGTGCCAGCAGCACGGGACAGCTCTATGGCTACACCTTC. Its protein is CASSTGQLYGYTF.

This clone has more than one count but fewer than ten. This chain connects TRBV11-2 to TRBJ1-2; D uncertain. This CDR3 spans 15 amino acids. The V gene's germline CDR1 is SGHAT and CDR2 FQNNGV. The V end was cut by 2 bases, the J end by 4 bases, with 14 bases between. The CDR3 here is CASSLISGLSYGYTF. CDR3 nucleotides: TGTGCCAGCAGCTTAATAAGTGGACTTAGCTATGGCTACACCTTC.

The chain couples TRBV11-2 to TRBJ2-3, with D possibly matching TRBD1 (5 bases). V was cut by 5 bases and J by 2 bases, with 17 bases left in between. This CDR3 region has 16 residues. Per germline, CDR1 SGHAT and CDR2 FQNNGV. The chain's CDR3 is CASSPAAGSLTDTQYF. The CDR3 region has the DNA TGTGCCAGCAGCCCCGCCGCAGGGTCCCTCACAGATACGCAGTATTTT.

The sample holds one count of this clone. The V and J genes are TRBV7-2 and TRBJ2-5, with 10 bases identical to TRBD2. The DNA end lines up better with TRBJ2-7; the J call may be wrong. The CDR3 consists of 16 residues. The V gene's germline CDR1 is SGHTA and CDR2 FQGNSA. The CDR3 spells CASSLAFSGGRYEQYF. CDR3 coding DNA: TGTGCCAGCAGCTTAGCCTTTAGCGGGGGGCGATACGAGCAGTACTTC.

This clone is a singleton in its sample. The V and J genes are TRBV5-1 and TRBJ2-5; maybe TRBD2 (6 bases). Trimming cost V 1 base and J 5 bases, with 12 bases left between them. The CDR3 consists of 14 residues. CDR1 and CDR2 from the germline V gene are SGHRS and YFSETQ. The CDR3 DNA reads TGCGCCAGCAGCTTGTGGGCAGGAGGGGAGACCCAGTACTTC. This gives the protein CASSLWAGGETQYF.

The gene calls are TRBV14 and TRBJ1-2, with a possible D match to TRBD1 (6 bases). Trimming pared 3 bases from V and 3 bases from J, leaving 17 bases between. This CDR3 contains 16 residues. Germline values: CDR1 SGHDN, CDR2 FVKESK. Written as DNA, the CDR3 is TGTGCCAGCAGCCAGGAGGCCCCGGACAGCCACTATGGCTACACCTTC. Translating it yields CASSQEAPDSHYGYTF.

This rearrangement joins TRBV10-3 to TRBJ1-2, with 7 bases aligning to TRBD1. This CDR3 contains 14 residues. With V trimmed by 7 bases and J by 2 bases, 7 bases remained unmatched. CDR1 and CDR2 (germline): ENHRY, SYGVKD. CDR3 nucleotide sequence: TGTGCCATCAACCCCGGGACAGAGAACTATGGCTACACCTTC. Translated: CAINPGTENYGYTF.

The sample holds one count of this clone. This rearrangement joins TRBV5-1 to TRBJ2-1; TRBD2 matches 8 bases. After removal of 2 bases from V and 11 bases from J, the junction contained 15 bases not matched to a gene. This CDR3 has 16 amino acids. The germline gives CDR1 SGHRS, CDR2 YFSETQ. Written as DNA, the CDR3 is TGCGCCAGCAGCTTCCCGGATGACTTTGAGCGGGGGAAGCAGTTCTTC. It encodes CASSFPDDFERGKQFF. Filled out from reference TRBV5-1 and TRBJ2-1, the complete variable domain reads KAGVTQTPRYLIKTRGQQVTLSCSPISGHRSVSWYQQTPGQGLQFLFEYFSETQRNKGNFPGRFSGRQFSNSRSEMNVSTLELGDSALYLCASSFPDDFERGKQFFGPGTRLTVL.

The V and J genes are TRBV5-1 and TRBJ1-2; 8 nucleotides match TRBD1. Germline lookup yields CDR1 SGHRS and CDR2 YFSETQ. The V segment lost 0 bases and the J segment 8 bases; nucleotides outside the gene matches: 9. The CDR3 is 15 amino acids. The CDR3 nucleotides read TGCGCCAGCAGCTTGGGGTCAGGGGGCTCTGTCGGCTACACCTTC. Residues: CASSLGSGGSVGYTF. Variable domain in full (rest from reference TRBV5-1 and TRBJ1-2): KAGVTQTPRYLIKTRGQQVTLSCSPISGHRSVSWYQQTPGQGLQFLFEYFSETQRNKGNFPGRFSGRQFSNSRSEMNVSTLELGDSALYLCASSLGSGGSVGYTFGSGTRLTVV.

This sequence joins TRBV30 and TRBJ2-1, with 9 nucleotides matching TRBD2. With 4 bases clipped from V and 10 bases from J, the junction kept 11 bases outside the gene matches. Looked up from germline, CDR1 is GTSNPN and CDR2 is SVGIG (reference sequence). The CDR3 is made up of 14 amino acids. CDR3 coding DNA: TGTGCCTGGACCCCCGGGACTAGCTTCGGGGAGCAGTTCTTC. Protein sequence: CAWTPGTSFGEQFF.

J is TRBJ1-1 and V is TRBV5-4, with TRBD1 identical over 9 bases. With V trimmed by 4 bases and J by 4 bases, 5 bases remained unmatched. CDR3 length: 14 amino acids. Germline lookup yields CDR1 SGHNT and CDR2 YYREEE (reference sequence). CDR3: CASSLDRGGTEAFF. DNA for the CDR3: TGTGCCAGCAGCCTGGACAGGGGCGGCACTGAAGCTTTCTTT.

The chain uses TRBV6-5 and TRBJ1-2; 8 bases match TRBD1. J was trimmed by 8 bases and V by 10 bases; bases with no gene match: 15. Germline loops: CDR1 MNHEY, CDR2 SVGAGI. This CDR3 comprises 14 residues. The CDR3: CATSRTGGSGGYTF. The CDR3 DNA follows: TGTGCCACATCAAGAACAGGGGGGAGCGGAGGCTACACCTTC.

The chain employs TRBV6-1 and TRBJ2-7, with 7 bases identical to TRBD2. Per the germline V gene, CDR1 is MNHNS and CDR2 is SASEGT. This CDR3 has 14 residues. The V gene end was trimmed by 2 bases and the J gene end by 4 bases; junction bases not matched to a gene: 5. The CDR3 nucleotides read TGTGCCAGCAGTGAACAGGGAGGGCCTTACGAGCAGTACTTC. Protein sequence: CASSEQGGPYEQYF.

V usage is TRBV6-6 and J usage is TRBJ2-5, with 8 positions matching TRBD1. CDR3 size: 16 residues. The trim removed 6 bases at V and 2 bases at J, leaving 11 bases unmatched. Germline CDR1 is MNHNY and CDR2 is SVGAGI (reference sequence). CDR3 sequence (DNA): TGTGCCAGCAGGTACAGGACCGGGACAGGTCAAGAGACCCAGTACTTC. Amino acid sequence: CASRYRTGTGQETQYF.

The V gene is TRBV19, the J gene TRBJ1-1; possibly TRBD1 for D (5 bases). Between the trimmed V and J ends, which lost 5 bases and 0 bases, there was a span of 13 bases. Germline values: CDR1 LNHDA, CDR2 SQIVND (reference sequence). The CDR3 covers 15 residues. The CDR3 loop is CASSSAGRLNTEAFF. The CDR3 nucleotides read TGTGCCAGTAGTTCAGCGGGACGTTTGAACACTGAAGCTTTCTTT.